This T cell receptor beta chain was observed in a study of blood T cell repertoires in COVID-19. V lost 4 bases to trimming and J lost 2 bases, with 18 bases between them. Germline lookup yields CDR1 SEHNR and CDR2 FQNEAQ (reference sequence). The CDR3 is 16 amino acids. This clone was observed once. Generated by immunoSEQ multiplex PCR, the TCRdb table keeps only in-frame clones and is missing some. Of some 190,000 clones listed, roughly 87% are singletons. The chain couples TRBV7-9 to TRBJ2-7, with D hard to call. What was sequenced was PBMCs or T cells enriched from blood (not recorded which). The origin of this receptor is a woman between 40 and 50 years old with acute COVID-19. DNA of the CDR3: TGTGCCAGCAGCTATTCCGCGGTGTCCCTCACCTACGAGCAGTACTTC. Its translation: CASSYSAVSLTYEQYF.